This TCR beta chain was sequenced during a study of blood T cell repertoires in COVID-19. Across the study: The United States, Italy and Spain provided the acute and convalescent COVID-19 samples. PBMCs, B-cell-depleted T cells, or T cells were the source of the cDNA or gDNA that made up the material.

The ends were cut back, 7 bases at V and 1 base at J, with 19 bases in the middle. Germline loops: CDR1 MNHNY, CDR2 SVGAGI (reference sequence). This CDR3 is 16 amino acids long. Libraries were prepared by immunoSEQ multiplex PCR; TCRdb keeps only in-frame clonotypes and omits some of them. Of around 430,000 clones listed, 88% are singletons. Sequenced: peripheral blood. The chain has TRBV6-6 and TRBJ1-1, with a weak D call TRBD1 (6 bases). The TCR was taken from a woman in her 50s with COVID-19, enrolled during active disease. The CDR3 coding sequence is TGTGCCAGCATCAAAAATAGGGCCAGGGGGAACACTGAAGCTTTCTTT. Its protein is CASIKNRARGNTEAFF.